What follows are 13 T cell receptor beta chains derived from one specimen sequenced in a study of shared clonotypes between healthy human individuals. TCRdb's table, derived via immunoSEQ multiplex PCR, lists solely in-frame clones and lacks some. The data hold over 400,000 clones, with around 73% observed a single time. Sequencing was performed on PBMCs. These receptors were taken from a woman aged 40 to 55 in good health. Some clones in this sample may be carry-over from other donors' samples.

This clone was seen at least ten times. The chain combines TRBV5-6 with TRBJ2-1, with 7 bases matching TRBD1. CDR1 is SGHDT and CDR2 is YYEEEE in the germline V gene. Trimming at V came to 5 bases and at J to 0 bases, leaving 8 bases not matched to a gene. This CDR3 spans 16 amino acids. The CDR3 reads CASRPGQPTSYNEQFF. The CDR3 coding sequence is TGTGCCAGCAGGCCGGGACAGCCGACCTCCTACAATGAGCAGTTCTTC.

As regards this clone: The same CDR3 is also encoded by other DNA sequences in this sample. The genes are TRBV5-4 and TRBJ2-7, with TRBD2 matching over 13 bases. Germline V gene data show CDR1 as SGHNT and CDR2 as YYREEE (reference sequence). CDR3 size: 15 residues. Trimming removed 4 bases from V and 3 bases from J; junction bases left unmatched: 4. Here the CDR3 DNA reads TGTGCCAGCAGCCCGGGACTAGCGGGGAGCTACGAGCAGTACTTC. The encoded protein is CASSPGLAGSYEQYF.

The chain is built from TRBV28 and TRBJ1-6; no firm D call. The CDR3 totals 15 residues. The V end was cut by 3 bases, the J end by 7 bases, with 13 bases between. Germline-derived CDR1 and CDR2 are MDHEN and SYDVKM. CDR3: CASSFGWGTNSPLHF. CDR3 DNA: TGTGCCAGCAGTTTCGGATGGGGAACAAATTCACCCCTCCACTTT. The full variable domain, completed using reference TRBV28 and TRBJ1-6, is DVKVTQSSRYLVKRTGEKVFLECVQDMDHENMFWYRQDPGLGLRLIYFSYDVKMKEKGDIPEGYSVSREKKERFSLILESASTNQTSMYLCASSFGWGTNSPLHFGNGTRLTVT.

About this clone itself: This likely comes from a read error, as the CDR3 has no conserved phenylalanine or tryptophan at its end. The chain carries TRBV5-1 and TRBJ2-7; 10 bases are shared with TRBD1. CDR1 and CDR2 from the germline V gene are SGHRS and YFSETQ. The CDR3 runs 13 residues. The junction had 4 bases not matched to a gene; V was cut back by 8 bases and J by 2 bases. The CDR3 loop reads CASNGQGAYEQYL. The DNA for the CDR3 is TGCGCCAGTAACGGACAGGGGGCCTACGAGCAGTACCTC.

The V and J genes are TRBV29-1 and TRBJ1-1; 9 positions agree with TRBD1. With V trimmed by 5 bases and J by 7 bases, 5 bases remained unmatched. The V gene's germline CDR1 is SQVTM and CDR2 ANQGSEA. The CDR3 totals 12 residues. The CDR3 DNA reads TGCAGCGTTACACGGGACAGGGATGAAGCTTTCTTT. Translation: CSVTRDRDEAFF. Together with reference TRBV29-1 and TRBJ1-1, the CDR3 gives the full variable domain: SAVISQKPSRDICQRGTSLTIQCQVDSQVTMMFWYRQQPGQSLTLIATANQGSEATYESGFVIDKFPISRPNLTFSTLTVSNMSPEDSSIYLCSVTRDRDEAFFGQGTRLTVV.

In nucleotides, the CDR3 is TGCGCCAGCAGCAACACCGGGACGCCACTGAGTGGGTCGCAGTTCTTC. This codes for CASSNTGTPLSGSQFF. The chain carries TRBV10-1 and TRBJ2-1; D is tentatively TRBD1 or TRBD2 (5 bases each). The CDR3 loop spans 16 amino acids. Trimming stripped 6 bases from V and 12 bases from J, with 27 bases between. The V gene's germline CDR1 is WNHNN and CDR2 SYGVQD (reference sequence).

The chain recombines TRBV19 with TRBJ1-1; D perhaps matches TRBD1 (5 bases). Trimming took 7 bases from V and 4 from J, leaving 16 bases between them. The germline CDR1 and CDR2 sequences are LNHDA and SQIVND (reference sequence). The CDR3 runs to 14 residues. The CDR3 here is CASKGRQFLTEAFF. CDR3 DNA: TGTGCCAGTAAGGGGAGACAGTTCCTCACTGAAGCTTTCTTT. Supplemented by reference TRBV19 and TRBJ1-1, the full variable domain reads DGGITQSPKYLFRKEGQNVTLSCEQNLNHDAMYWYRQDPGQGLRLIYYSQIVNDFQKGDIAEGYSVSREKKESFPLTVTSAQKNPTAFYLCASKGRQFLTEAFFGQGTRLTVV.

The rearrangement joins TRBV11-2 to TRBJ1-1; TRBD1 matches at 8 bases. Germline V gene lookup returns CDR1 SGHAT and CDR2 FQNNGV. V lost 4 bases and J lost 0; bases outside the gene matches: 1. The CDR3 is 14 residues long. As DNA, the CDR3 is TGTGCCAGCAGCTCGGACAGGGTGAACACTGAAGCTTTCTTT. This translates into CASSSDRVNTEAFF.

The rearrangement uses TRBV5-1 and TRBJ1-5; D perhaps matches TRBD1 (5 bases). Trimming left V 0 bases short and J 7 bases short, with 14 bases between. This CDR3 has 15 residues. The germline V gene has CDR1 SGHRS and CDR2 YFSETQ. The CDR3 nucleotides read TGCGCCAGCAGCTTGGATGGGGGTCCGCAACAGCCCCAGCATTTT. It is translated as CASSLDGGPQQPQHF.

The chain couples TRBV6-4 to TRBJ2-3; D remains unclear. Trimming stripped 3 bases from V and 2 bases from J, with 12 bases between. Germline CDR1 MRHNA, CDR2 SNTAGT. The CDR3 has 15 residues. The CDR3 DNA reads TGTGCCAGCAGTGAAAGCCCGGACGCCACAGATACGCAGTATTTT. It codes for CASSESPDATDTQYF.

This chain joins TRBV18 and TRBJ2-7; the match to TRBD2 covers 11 bases. Germline CDR1 KGHSH, CDR2 LQKENI. The CDR3 totals 18 residues. V shed 3 bases and J 5 bases; nucleotides not matched to a gene: 15. In nucleotides, the CDR3 is TGTGCCAGCTCACCCCAGTCAGGGGTGACTAGCGGGACCCACGAGCAGTACTTC. It yields the protein CASSPQSGVTSGTHEQYF.

CDR3 DNA sequence: TGCGCCAGCAGTCAGTCACCTCTAGCGGGAGGGACCTTAGCCAAAAACATTCAGTACTTC. It yields the protein CASSQSPLAGGTLAKNIQYF. The J gene is TRBJ2-4, the V gene TRBV23-1; 12 bases match TRBD2. TRBV23-1 falls under the ORF class, with uncertain function. Germline trimming cut 3 bases from V and 0 bases from J; bases unmatched to any gene: 12. The CDR3 covers 20 residues.

The chain links TRBV29-1 to TRBJ2-1; D not certain. The CDR3 extends over 14 amino acids. The V gene lost 6 bases and the J gene lost 7 bases, with 19 bases spanning the gap. Germline CDR1 reads SQVTM; CDR2 reads ANQGSEA. In DNA, the CDR3 is TGCAGCGTACCCCCGAGGCAATCCGCTAATGAGCAGTTCTTC. This encodes CSVPPRQSANEQFF.